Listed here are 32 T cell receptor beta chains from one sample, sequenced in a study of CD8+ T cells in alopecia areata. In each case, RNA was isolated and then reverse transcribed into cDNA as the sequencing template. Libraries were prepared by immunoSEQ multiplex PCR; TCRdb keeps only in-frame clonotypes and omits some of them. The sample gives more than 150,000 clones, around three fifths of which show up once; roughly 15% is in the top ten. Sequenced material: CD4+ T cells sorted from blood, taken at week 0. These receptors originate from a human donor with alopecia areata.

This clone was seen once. CDR3 sequence: CASSLVSGEAFF. As DNA, the CDR3 is TGTGCCAGCAGCTTAGTATCCGGTGAAGCTTTCTTT. The chain couples TRBV7-9 to TRBJ1-1; D not certain. Trimming left V 1 base short and J 7 bases short, with 7 bases between. The CDR3 runs 12 residues. The V gene's germline CDR1 is SEHNR and CDR2 FQNEAQ (reference sequence).

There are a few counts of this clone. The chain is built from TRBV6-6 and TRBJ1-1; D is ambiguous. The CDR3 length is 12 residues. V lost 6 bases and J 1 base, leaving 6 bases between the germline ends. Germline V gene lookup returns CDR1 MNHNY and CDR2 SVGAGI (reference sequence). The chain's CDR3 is CASSYANTEAFF. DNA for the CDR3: TGTGCCAGCAGCTATGCGAACACTGAAGCTTTCTTT.

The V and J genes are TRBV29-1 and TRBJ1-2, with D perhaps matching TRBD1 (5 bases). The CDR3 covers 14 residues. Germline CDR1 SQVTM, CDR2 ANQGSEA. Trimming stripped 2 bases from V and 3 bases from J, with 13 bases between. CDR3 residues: CSVERRWGDYGYTF. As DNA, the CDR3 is TGCAGCGTTGAACGCCGGTGGGGCGACTATGGCTACACCTTC.

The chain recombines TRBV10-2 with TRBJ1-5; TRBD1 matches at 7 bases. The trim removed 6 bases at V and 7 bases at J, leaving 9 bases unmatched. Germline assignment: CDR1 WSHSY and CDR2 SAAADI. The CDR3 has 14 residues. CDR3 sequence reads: CASSRQGRGQPQHF. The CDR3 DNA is TGCGCCAGCAGCAGACAGGGTAGGGGGCAGCCCCAGCATTTT.

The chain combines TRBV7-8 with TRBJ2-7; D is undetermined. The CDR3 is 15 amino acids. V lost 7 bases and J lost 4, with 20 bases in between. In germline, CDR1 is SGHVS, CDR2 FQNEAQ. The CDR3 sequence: CASTPNPYLSYEQYF. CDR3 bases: TGTGCCAGCACCCCGAACCCCTACTTGTCTTACGAGCAGTACTTC.

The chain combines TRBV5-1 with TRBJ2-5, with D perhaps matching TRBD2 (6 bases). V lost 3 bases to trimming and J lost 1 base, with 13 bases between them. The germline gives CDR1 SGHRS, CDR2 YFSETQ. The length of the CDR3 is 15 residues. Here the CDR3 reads CASSYGTEGQETQYF. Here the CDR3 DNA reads TGCGCCAGCAGCTACGGGACGGAGGGCCAAGAGACCCAGTACTTC.

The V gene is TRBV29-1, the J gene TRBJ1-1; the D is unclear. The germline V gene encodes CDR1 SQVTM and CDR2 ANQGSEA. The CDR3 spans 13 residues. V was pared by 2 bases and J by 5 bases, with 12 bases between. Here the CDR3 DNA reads TGCAGCGTTGAAAAGAGAAGAGTTACTGAAGCTTTCTTT. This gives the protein CSVEKRRVTEAFF.

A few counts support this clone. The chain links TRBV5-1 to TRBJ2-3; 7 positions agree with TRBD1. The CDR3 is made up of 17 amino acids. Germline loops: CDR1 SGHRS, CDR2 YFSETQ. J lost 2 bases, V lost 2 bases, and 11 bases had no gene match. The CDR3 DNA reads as TGCGCCAGCAGCTTAAGACAGGGAGAATTAAACACAGATACGCAGTATTTT. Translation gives CASSLRQGELNTDTQYF.

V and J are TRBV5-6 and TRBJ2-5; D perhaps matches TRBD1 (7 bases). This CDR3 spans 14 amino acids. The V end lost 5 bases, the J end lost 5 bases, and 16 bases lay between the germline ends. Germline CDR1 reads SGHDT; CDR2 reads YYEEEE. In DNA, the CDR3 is TGTGCCAGCAGGCCTACAGGGGCGGGGGAGACCCAGTACTTC. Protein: CASRPTGAGETQYF.

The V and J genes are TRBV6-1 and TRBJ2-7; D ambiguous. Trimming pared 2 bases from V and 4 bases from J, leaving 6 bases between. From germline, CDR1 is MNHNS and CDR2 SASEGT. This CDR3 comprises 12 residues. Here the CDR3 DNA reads TGTGCCAGCAGTGAATATTGGTACGAGCAGTACTTC. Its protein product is CASSEYWYEQYF.

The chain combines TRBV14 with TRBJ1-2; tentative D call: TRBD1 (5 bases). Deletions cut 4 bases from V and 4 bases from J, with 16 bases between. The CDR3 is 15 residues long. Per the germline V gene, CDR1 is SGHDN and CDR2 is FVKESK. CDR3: CASSPPQGLVYGYTF. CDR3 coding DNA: TGTGCCAGCAGCCCTCCGCAGGGCCTTGTCTATGGCTACACCTTC.

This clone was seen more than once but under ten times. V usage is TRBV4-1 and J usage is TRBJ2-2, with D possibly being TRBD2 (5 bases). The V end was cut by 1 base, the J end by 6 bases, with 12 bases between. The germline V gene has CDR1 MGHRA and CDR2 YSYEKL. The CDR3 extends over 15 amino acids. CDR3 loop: CASSQVGVRAGELFF. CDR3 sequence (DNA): TGCGCCAGCAGCCAAGTCGGGGTACGGGCCGGGGAGCTGTTTTTT.

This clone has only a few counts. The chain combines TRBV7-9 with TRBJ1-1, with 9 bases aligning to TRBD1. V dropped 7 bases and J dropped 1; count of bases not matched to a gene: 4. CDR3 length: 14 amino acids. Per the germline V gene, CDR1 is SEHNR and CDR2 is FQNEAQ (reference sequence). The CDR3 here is CASTETGGNTEAFF. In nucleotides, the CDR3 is TGTGCCAGCACCGAGACAGGGGGGAACACTGAAGCTTTCTTT.

The CDR3 sequence: CSVTGAGLAYEQYF. CDR3 DNA sequence: TGCAGCGTGACGGGGGCAGGGTTAGCTTACGAGCAGTACTTC. The V and J genes are TRBV29-1 and TRBJ2-5; either TRBD1 or TRBD2 may supply D (6 bases each). The last part of the DNA fits TRBJ2-7 better; the J call may be wrong. This CDR3 region has 14 residues. Germline CDR1 reads SQVTM; CDR2 reads ANQGSEA.

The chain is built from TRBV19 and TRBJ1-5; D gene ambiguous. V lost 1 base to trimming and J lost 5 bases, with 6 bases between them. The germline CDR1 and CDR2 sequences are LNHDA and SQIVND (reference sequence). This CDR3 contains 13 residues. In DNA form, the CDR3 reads TGTGCCAGTAGTATAGCCCCAGATCAGCCCCAGCATTTT. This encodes CASSIAPDQPQHF.

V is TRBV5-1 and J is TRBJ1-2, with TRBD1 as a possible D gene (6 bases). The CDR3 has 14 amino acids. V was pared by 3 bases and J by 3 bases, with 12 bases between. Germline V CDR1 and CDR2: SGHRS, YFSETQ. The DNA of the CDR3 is TGCGCCAGCAGCTCCGGACAGTCTGACTATGGCTACACCTTC. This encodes CASSSGQSDYGYTF.

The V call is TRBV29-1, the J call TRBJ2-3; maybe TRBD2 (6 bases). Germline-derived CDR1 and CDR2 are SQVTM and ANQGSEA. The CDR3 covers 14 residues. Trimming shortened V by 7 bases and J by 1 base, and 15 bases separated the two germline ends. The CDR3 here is CSGRRGPGTDTQYF. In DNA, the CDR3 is TGCAGCGGGCGGAGGGGACCCGGCACAGATACGCAGTATTTT.

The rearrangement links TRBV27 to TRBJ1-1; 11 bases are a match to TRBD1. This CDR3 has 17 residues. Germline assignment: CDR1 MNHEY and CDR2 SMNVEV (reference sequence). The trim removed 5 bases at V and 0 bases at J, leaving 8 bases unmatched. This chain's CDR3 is CASSPGQGAGMNTEAFF. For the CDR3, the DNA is TGTGCCAGCAGTCCCGGACAGGGGGCGGGGATGAACACTGAAGCTTTCTTT.

CDR3: CAWRGTYEQYF. CDR3 DNA sequence: TGTGCCTGGAGGGGTACCTACGAGCAGTACTTC. The chain is built from TRBV30 and TRBJ2-7; D gene uncertain. In germline, CDR1 is GTSNPN, CDR2 SVGIG (reference sequence). With 3 bases removed from V and 2 bases from J, the gap between germline ends came to 5 bases. This CDR3 is built from 11 residues.

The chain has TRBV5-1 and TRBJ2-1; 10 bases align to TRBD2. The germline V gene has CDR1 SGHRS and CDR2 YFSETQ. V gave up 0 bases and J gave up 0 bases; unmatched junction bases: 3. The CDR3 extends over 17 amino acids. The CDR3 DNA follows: TGCGCCAGCAGCTTGGAACTAGCGGGGCGCTCCTACAATGAGCAGTTCTTC. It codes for CASSLELAGRSYNEQFF.

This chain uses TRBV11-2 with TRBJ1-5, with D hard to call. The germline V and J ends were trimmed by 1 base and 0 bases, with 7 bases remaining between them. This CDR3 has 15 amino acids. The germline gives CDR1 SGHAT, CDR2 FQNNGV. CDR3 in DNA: TGTGCCAGCAGCTTAGTGGGTGGTAGCAATCAGCCCCAGCATTTT. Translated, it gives CASSLVGGSNQPQHF.

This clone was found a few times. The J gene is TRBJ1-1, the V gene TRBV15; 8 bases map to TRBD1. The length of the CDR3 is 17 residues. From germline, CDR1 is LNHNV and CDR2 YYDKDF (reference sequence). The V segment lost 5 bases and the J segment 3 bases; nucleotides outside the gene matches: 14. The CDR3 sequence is CATSPIRTGTWDTEAFF. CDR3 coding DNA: TGTGCCACCAGCCCTATACGGACAGGGACGTGGGACACTGAAGCTTTCTTT.

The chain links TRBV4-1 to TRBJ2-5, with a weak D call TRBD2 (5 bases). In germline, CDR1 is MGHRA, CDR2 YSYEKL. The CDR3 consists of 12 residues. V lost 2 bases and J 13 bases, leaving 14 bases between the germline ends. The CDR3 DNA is TGCGCCAGCAGCCAAATCGGAGGCCGCCGGTACTTC. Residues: CASSQIGGRRYF.

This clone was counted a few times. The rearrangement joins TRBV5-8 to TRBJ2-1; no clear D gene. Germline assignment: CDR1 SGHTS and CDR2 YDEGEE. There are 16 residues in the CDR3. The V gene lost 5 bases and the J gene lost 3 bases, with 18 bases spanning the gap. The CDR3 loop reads CASRPERLDHYNEQFF. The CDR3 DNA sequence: TGTGCCAGCAGACCTGAGCGACTGGACCACTACAATGAGCAGTTCTTC.

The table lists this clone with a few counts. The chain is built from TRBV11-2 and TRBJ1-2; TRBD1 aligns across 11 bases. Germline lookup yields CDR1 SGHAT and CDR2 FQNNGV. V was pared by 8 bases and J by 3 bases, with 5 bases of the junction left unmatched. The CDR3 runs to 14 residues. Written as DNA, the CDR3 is TGTGCCAGCGGGGGACAGGGGGTTTACTATGGCTACACCTTC. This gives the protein CASGGQGVYYGYTF.

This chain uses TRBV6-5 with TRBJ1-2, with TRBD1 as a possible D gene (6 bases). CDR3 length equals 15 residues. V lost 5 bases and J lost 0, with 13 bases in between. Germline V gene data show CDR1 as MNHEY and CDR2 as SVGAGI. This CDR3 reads CASSARGLSNYGYTF. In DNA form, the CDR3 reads TGTGCCAGCAGTGCCCGGGGGCTATCTAACTATGGCTACACCTTC.

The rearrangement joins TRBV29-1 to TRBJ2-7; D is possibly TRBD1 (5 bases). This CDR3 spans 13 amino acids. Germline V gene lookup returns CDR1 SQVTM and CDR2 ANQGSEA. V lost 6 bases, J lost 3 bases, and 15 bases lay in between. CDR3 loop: CSVGHRQLYEQYF. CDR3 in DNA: TGCAGCGTAGGCCACAGGCAACTCTACGAGCAGTACTTC.

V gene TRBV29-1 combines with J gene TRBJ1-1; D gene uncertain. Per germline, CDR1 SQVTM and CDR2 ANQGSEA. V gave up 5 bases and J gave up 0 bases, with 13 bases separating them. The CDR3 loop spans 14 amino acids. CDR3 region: CSVSLQPMNTEAFF. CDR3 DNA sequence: TGCAGCGTTAGTCTTCAGCCGATGAACACTGAAGCTTTCTTT.

The CDR3 reads CASRRRNRGPSTDTQYF. CDR3 coding DNA: TGTGCCAGTAGAAGAAGGAACAGGGGGCCTAGCACAGATACGCAGTATTTT. V gene TRBV19 combines with J gene TRBJ2-3, with TRBD1 matching 9 bases. The CDR3 covers 17 residues. J gave up 0 bases and V 6 bases, and 10 bases lay outside the gene matches. Germline CDR1 LNHDA, CDR2 SQIVND (reference sequence).

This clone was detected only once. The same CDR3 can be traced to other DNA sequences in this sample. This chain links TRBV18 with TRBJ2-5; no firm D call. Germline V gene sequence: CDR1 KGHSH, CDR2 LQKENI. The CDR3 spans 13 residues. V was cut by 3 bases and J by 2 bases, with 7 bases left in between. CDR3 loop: CASSPNRQETQYF. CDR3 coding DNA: TGTGCCAGCTCACCGAACCGTCAAGAGACCCAGTACTTC. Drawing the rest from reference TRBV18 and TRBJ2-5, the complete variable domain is NAGVMQNPRHLVRRRGQEARLRCSPMKGHSHVYWYRQLPEEGLKFMVYLQKENIIDESGMPKERFSAEFPKEGPSILRIQQVVRGDSAAYFCASSPNRQETQYFGPGTRLLVL.

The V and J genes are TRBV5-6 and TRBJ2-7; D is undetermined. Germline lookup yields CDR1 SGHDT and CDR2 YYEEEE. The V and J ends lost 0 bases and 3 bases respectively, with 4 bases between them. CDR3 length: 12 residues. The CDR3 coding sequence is TGTGCCAGCAGCTTGGACGGCTACGAGCAGTACTTC. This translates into CASSLDGYEQYF.

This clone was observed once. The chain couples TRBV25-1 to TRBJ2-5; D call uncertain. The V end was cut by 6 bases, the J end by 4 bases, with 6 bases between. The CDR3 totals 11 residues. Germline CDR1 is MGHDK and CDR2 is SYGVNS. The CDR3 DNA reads TGTGCCAGCAGACAAGGAGAGACCCAGTACTTC. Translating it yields CASRQGETQYF. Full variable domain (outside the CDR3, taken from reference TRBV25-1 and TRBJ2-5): EADIYQTPRYLVIGTGKKITLECSQTMGHDKMYWYQQDPGMELHLIHYSYGVNSTEKGDLSSESTVSRIRTEHFPLTLESARPSHTSQYLCASRQGETQYFGPGTRLLVL.